The 13 T cell receptor beta chains reported below all come from one sample, sequenced in a study of T cells in Graves' hyperthyroidism and ophthalmopathy. What was amplified from RNA transcripts were TCR beta CDR3 regions. HTBI primers were used for first-round RT-PCR of the TCR CDR3. In TCRdb, the multiplex PCR reads were re-called with MiXCR into one record per CDR3 protein. The sample carries approximately 740,000 distinct CDR3 sequences, 11% to 15% recorded once. The sample consisted of blood. The receptors stem from a woman aged 18-29 years with Graves' hyperthyroidism.

This clonotype has just a few counts. The genes are TRBV19 and TRBJ2-1; D not resolved. Deletions cut 5 bases from V and 3 bases from J, with 11 bases between. Germline CDR1 reads LNHDA; CDR2 reads SQIVND (reference sequence). The CDR3 runs 14 residues. CDR3 coding DNA: TGTGCCAGTAGTCCTCCCGACGACTACAATGAGCAGTTCTTC. Its protein product is CASSPPDDYNEQFF.

This clonotype was seen at least ten times. The V call is TRBV5-1, the J call TRBJ2-1; D gene uncertain. The CDR3 length is 15 residues. Germline CDR1 SGHRS, CDR2 YFSETQ. Trimming pared 0 bases from V and 4 bases from J, leaving 11 bases between. CDR3 DNA sequence: TGCGCCAGCAGCTTGGTGGGCTCGGCGTACAATGAGCAGTTCTTC. Translation: CASSLVGSAYNEQFF.

This chain connects TRBV20-1 to TRBJ2-1, with 14 nucleotides matching TRBD2. The germline V gene encodes CDR1 DFQATT and CDR2 SNEGSKA (reference sequence). J lost 7 bases, V lost 3 bases, and 8 bases had no gene match. This CDR3 spans 16 amino acids. In DNA form, the CDR3 reads TGCAGTGCTAGCCTAGGACTAGCGGGAGGCGGGAATGAGCAGTTCTTC. Its translation: CSASLGLAGGGNEQFF.

This clonotype has only a few counts. The gene calls are TRBV19 and TRBJ2-5; perhaps TRBD1 as D (5 bases). The CDR3 runs to 15 residues. CDR1 LNHDA and CDR2 SQIVND come from the germline V gene (reference sequence). Trimming pared 6 bases from V and 7 bases from J, leaving 21 bases between. The CDR3 DNA is TGTGCCAGTAGAAGCACGACAGCACTGCAGGGGACCCAGTACTTC. Its protein is CASRSTTALQGTQYF.

Only a few counts were recorded for this clonotype. This chain joins TRBV18 and TRBJ2-7; the match to TRBD1 covers 8 bases. The CDR3 covers 15 residues. J was trimmed by 4 bases and V by 2 bases; bases with no gene match: 7. Germline values: CDR1 KGHSH, CDR2 LQKENI. CDR3 residues: CASSPVAGGTYEQYF. The CDR3, as DNA: TGTGCCAGCTCACCAGTGGCAGGGGGCACGTACGAGCAGTACTTC.

This clonotype occurred many times. The rearrangement uses TRBV11-1 and TRBJ2-1; the D is unclear. CDR1 and CDR2 from the germline V gene are SGHAT and FQDESV (reference sequence). Between the trimmed V and J ends, which lost 4 bases and 8 bases, there was a span of 15 bases. This CDR3 is built from 14 residues. The CDR3, as DNA: TGTGCCAGCAGCTCCGATATGAGAGGTTATGAGCAGTTCTTC. It yields the protein CASSSDMRGYEQFF.

This clonotype showed up just a few times. The chain links TRBV30 to TRBJ1-4; 7 nucleotides line up with TRBD1. CDR1 and CDR2 from the germline V gene are GTSNPN and SVGIG (reference sequence). The CDR3 sequence is 13 residues long. The V gene end was trimmed by 7 bases and the J gene end by 7 bases; junction bases not matched to a gene: 9. In DNA, the CDR3 is TGTGCCTACGGGGGACAGATTATTGAAAAACTGTTTTTT. This gives the protein CAYGGQIIEKLFF.

This clonotype was observed a handful of times. The chain couples TRBV6-1 to TRBJ2-3; 9 nucleotides align to TRBD2. The V gene's germline CDR1 is MNHNS and CDR2 SASEGT. The CDR3 consists of 15 residues. V lost 6 bases, J lost 6 bases, and 10 bases stayed unmatched. CDR3 nucleotide sequence: TGTGCCAGCAGGGTGGTAGCGGGAGTAATGGATACGCAGTATTTT. It yields the protein CASRVVAGVMDTQYF.

This clonotype was picked up many times. The rearrangement uses TRBV20-1 and TRBJ1-1; D possibly corresponds to TRBD1 (5 bases). Trimming took off 4 bases at V and 8 bases at J, with 17 bases between the two ends. This CDR3 is built from 13 residues. Germline-derived CDR1 and CDR2 are DFQATT and SNEGSKA (reference sequence). This CDR3 reads CSAKLGNRQEAFF. In nucleotides, the CDR3 is TGCAGTGCTAAATTGGGTAACAGACAGGAAGCTTTCTTT.

This clonotype was seen more than once but under ten times. The CDR3 DNA is TGTGCCAGCAGAAGACTAGCGGGAGGACTAGAGACCCAGTACTTC. It encodes CASRRLAGGLETQYF. The chain carries TRBV6-1 and TRBJ2-5; 13 bases agree with TRBD2. V lost 6 bases to trimming and J lost 4 bases; unmatched junction nucleotides: 5. CDR3 size: 15 residues. The germline V gene has CDR1 MNHNS and CDR2 SASEGT.

This clonotype was observed at least ten times. V and J are TRBV20-1 and TRBJ2-5, with D maybe TRBD1 (5 bases). This CDR3 is 13 amino acids long. V was clipped by 3 bases and J by 4 bases, with 12 bases between them. CDR1 is DFQATT, CDR2 SNEGSKA, per germline (reference sequence). For the CDR3, the DNA is TGCAGTGCTAGTGTACAGGTACCAGAGACCCAGTACTTC. Residues: CSASVQVPETQYF.

Details on this clonotype: At one end the junction does not follow the germline gene, possibly because of a read error. The chain has TRBV7-8 and TRBJ2-1, with 8 bases matching TRBD1. Germline V lookup: CDR1 SGHVS, CDR2 FQNEAQ. This CDR3 has 16 amino acids. The CDR3 DNA sequence: TGTGCCAGCAGCGCCGTGACAGGGGCCCCCTACAGTGAGCAGTTCTTC. Amino acid sequence: CASSAVTGAPYSEQFF.

This clonotype has just a few counts. This chain links TRBV19 with TRBJ1-5; 7 nucleotides align to TRBD1. Per the germline V gene, CDR1 is LNHDA and CDR2 is SQIVND (reference sequence). The CDR3 length is 16 residues. V shed 5 bases and J 2 bases; nucleotides not matched to a gene: 9. DNA for the CDR3: TGTGCCAGTAGTTCCCCGACAGGGACAGGCAATCAGCCCCAGCATTTT. This codes for CASSSPTGTGNQPQHF. The whole variable domain, remainder taken from reference TRBV19 and TRBJ1-5, is DGGITQSPKYLFRKEGQNVTLSCEQNLNHDAMYWYRQDPGQGLRLIYYSQIVNDFQKGDIAEGYSVSREKKESFPLTVTSAQKNPTAFYLCASSSPTGTGNQPQHFGDGTRLSIL.